The source of this T cell receptor beta chain is a study of control samples from healthy donors and cancer patients (dated by TCRdb to about 2020). Concerning this clone itself: Its specific antigen is unknown. Base qualities are not at hand, and no much larger clone is one base apart.

The method was the immunoSEQ multiplex PCR assay. What TCRdb holds here is the immuneACCESS table cut down to in-frame rearrangements. Part of the clones is not present; checked against another copy, under half of the missing clones reflect an unresolved V gene, and the others are unexplained. This sample lists more than 65,000 clones; about 90% were detected once. The ten largest clones take up under 2.5% of the sample. CDR1 and CDR2 were assigned from the germline V gene as MNHEY and SVGAGI. Including cysteine and phenylalanine, the CDR3 has 15 amino acids. CDR3 DNA is the only sequence kept; it has 45 bases, read in frame from the first base. Germline trimming: 7 bases from V, 11 bases from J; junction bases outside gene matches: 18.

The sequence derives from an older woman with head and neck cancer. The rearrangement joined TRBV6-5 to TRBJ1-1; 8 bases in between match TRBD1. Sequenced: PBMCs. The nucleotide sequence is given as TGTGCCAGCATCCTAAACCCGGACAGGGCCAGTCTGGCTTTCTTT. This yields the protein CASILNPDRASLAFF.